The 5 T cell receptor beta chains presented below share a single source sample, sequenced in a study of shared clonotypes between healthy human individuals. TCRdb's table, derived via immunoSEQ multiplex PCR, lists solely in-frame clones and lacks some. This sample yields roughly 590,000 clones, of which roughly 96% are seen a single time; 0.085% to 0.11% belongs to the top ten. CD8 cells classed as naive were CD45RO-negative and positively selected for CCR7, excluding terminally differentiated effector memory CD45RA+ cells. Sequenced input: naive CD8+ T cells sorted from blood. The source is a woman in her thirties in good health.

This chain uses TRBV7-9 with TRBJ2-5, with 7 bases matching TRBD1. Germline CDR1 SEHNR, CDR2 FQNEAQ (reference sequence). The CDR3 has 15 amino acids. Unmatched junction bases numbered 9, after V lost 4 bases and J lost 4 bases. CDR3 region: CASSWTGGGRETQYF. In DNA form, the CDR3 reads TGTGCCAGCAGCTGGACAGGTGGTGGGCGAGAGACCCAGTACTTC.

This chain links TRBV28 with TRBJ1-5; 7 bases fit TRBD1. The germline V gene has CDR1 MDHEN and CDR2 SYDVKM. The CDR3 totals 14 residues. Unmatched junction bases numbered 9, after V lost 7 bases and J lost 6 bases. DNA for the CDR3: TGTGCCAGCACTCCGACAGGGTCGGGTCAGCCCCAGCATTTT. Protein: CASTPTGSGQPQHF.

CDR3 DNA: TGTGCCAGCAGCTTAGAGGGGGGGACTTACTACGAGCAGTACTTC. Translated: CASSLEGGTYYEQYF. This chain connects TRBV7-6 to TRBJ2-7; a weak D match, TRBD2 (7 bases). The CDR3 runs to 15 residues. CDR1 is SGHVS and CDR2 is FNYEAQ in the germline V gene. V gave up 1 base and J gave up 3 bases, with 13 bases separating them.

The V call is TRBV28, the J call TRBJ1-5; 8 bases map to TRBD1. V lost 5 bases and J lost 4; bases outside the gene matches: 7. Germline V gene data show CDR1 as MDHEN and CDR2 as SYDVKM. This CDR3 region has 15 residues. The CDR3 coding sequence is TGTGCCAGCAGTACGATAAACAGGGGGAATCAGCCCCAGCATTTT. It codes for CASSTINRGNQPQHF.

The chain couples TRBV29-1 to TRBJ2-7, with D perhaps given as TRBD1 or TRBD2 (5 bases each). CDR3 size: 14 residues. CDR1 is SQVTM, CDR2 ANQGSEA, per germline. The ends were cut back, 6 bases at V and 2 bases at J, with 17 bases in the middle. The CDR3, as DNA: TGCAGCGTGACTCCCGGGACGGAACCCTACGAGCAGTACTTC. Its translation is CSVTPGTEPYEQYF.